These 9 T cell receptor beta chains were all obtained from the same sample, sequenced in a study of blood T cell repertoires in COVID-19. Measured with immunoSEQ multiplex PCR; TCRdb has only the in-frame clones, and not every one. The sample consists of 200,000 to 250,000 clones, roughly nine tenths of them appearing once. Sample: peripheral blood. The receptors were sampled from a woman between 18 and 29 years old who had recovered from COVID-19.

The chain joins TRBV19 to TRBJ2-2, with D possibly matching TRBD1 (5 bases). Trimming removed 10 bases from V and 3 bases from J, with 12 bases in between. The CDR3 covers 13 residues. Germline CDR1 LNHDA, CDR2 SQIVND (reference sequence). CDR3 sequence (DNA): TGTGCCACCCTCCGACAGCACACCGGGGAGCTGTTTTTT. Its protein is CATLRQHTGELFF.

V and J are TRBV6-5 and TRBJ1-4; D remains unclear. The CDR3 has 14 amino acids. Germline V gene data show CDR1 as MNHEY and CDR2 as SVGAGI. V was trimmed by 2 bases and J by 5 bases, leaving 9 bases between them. CDR3 sequence (DNA): TGTGCCAGCAGTTACGGGCACTCAAATGAAAAACTGTTTTTT. Translating gives CASSYGHSNEKLFF.

DNA for the CDR3: TGCAGCGTTGAAGGTTACAGGGGAGGATCTAACTATGGCTACACCTTC. This sequence encodes CSVEGYRGGSNYGYTF. This chain joins TRBV29-1 and TRBJ1-2, with 7 bases lining up with TRBD1. Per germline, CDR1 SQVTM and CDR2 ANQGSEA. The CDR3 covers 16 residues. Trimming removed 1 base from V and 0 bases from J; junction bases left unmatched: 8.

The rearrangement joins TRBV9 to TRBJ1-6; 11 nucleotides align to TRBD1. Trimming at V came to 3 bases and at J to 7 bases, leaving 3 bases not matched to a gene. CDR3 length equals 15 residues. Per the germline V gene, CDR1 is SGDLS and CDR2 is YYNGEE. The CDR3 reads CASSAGQGANSPLHF. The CDR3 DNA reads as TGTGCCAGCAGCGCCGGACAGGGGGCAAATTCACCCCTCCACTTT.

The chain links TRBV6-5 to TRBJ1-2; 9 nucleotides match TRBD1. V was pared by 6 bases and J by 5 bases, with 4 bases of the junction left unmatched. The CDR3 covers 13 residues. Germline V CDR1 and CDR2: MNHEY, SVGAGI. CDR3 amino acids: CASSQDRGYGYTF. The DNA of the CDR3 is TGTGCCAGCAGCCAGGACAGGGGATATGGCTACACCTTC.

V gene TRBV7-2 combines with J gene TRBJ2-4; 7 bases line up with TRBD1. Germline lookup yields CDR1 SGHTA and CDR2 FQGNSA. This CDR3 region has 17 residues. Germline trimming cut 5 bases from V and 0 bases from J; bases unmatched to any gene: 10. The CDR3 nucleotides read TGTGCCAGCAGCCTTGGTCCAGGGGGTCTAGCCAAAAACATTCAGTACTTC. Protein: CASSLGPGGLAKNIQYF.

The CDR3 sequence: CASSLRGWGGTDTGELFF. CDR3 sequence (DNA): TGTGCCAGCAGCTTAAGAGGATGGGGAGGGACGGACACCGGGGAGCTGTTTTTT. The rearrangement links TRBV7-3 to TRBJ2-2; 7 bases agree with TRBD2. This CDR3 spans 18 amino acids. V shed 1 base, J shed 3 bases, and the junction held 11 bases outside the gene matches. CDR1 SGHTA and CDR2 FQGTGA come from the germline V gene.

The genes are TRBV11-2 and TRBJ2-3; 8 bases align to TRBD2. V lost 3 bases, J lost 0 bases, and 11 bases stayed unmatched. CDR3 length equals 18 residues. Per the germline V gene, CDR1 is SGHAT and CDR2 is FQNNGV. This CDR3 is CASSFSGGADLSTDTQYF. CDR3 nucleotide sequence: TGTGCCAGCAGCTTCTCCGGGGGGGCGGACCTGAGCACAGATACGCAGTATTTT.

This clone has more than one count but fewer than ten. This chain uses TRBV27 with TRBJ2-7; possible D gene TRBD2, 6 bases. The V gene's germline CDR1 is MNHEY and CDR2 SMNVEV (reference sequence). CDR3 length: 14 amino acids. V lost 4 bases, J lost 3 bases, and 13 bases lay in between. CDR3 residues: CASSYRGIGYEQYF. CDR3 bases: TGTGCCAGCAGTTACCGCGGGATAGGCTACGAGCAGTACTTC.